A selection of T cell receptor beta chains follows, all from one sample in a study of blood T cell repertoires in COVID-19. Sequencing was performed with immunoSEQ multiplex PCR; in TCRdb, only in-frame clones are kept and a portion is missing. The data hold approximately 150,000 clones, with roughly 82% observed a single time. The material sequenced was peripheral blood. The source of these receptors is a human donor in a cohort sampled during active COVID-19. CDR3s include the opening cysteine and the closing phenylalanine or tryptophan. A D gene is named only where the DNA matches it firmly. Some rows have no size entry. The others give once, few or many, or a class for an expanded clone.

CDR3,DNA,J,size,V,D
CASSPGSGTGELFF,TGTGCCAGCAGCCCAGGGTCGGGCACCGGGGAGCTGTTTTTT,TRBJ2-2,NA,TRBV7-3,NA
CAWSGGGAGYTF,TGTGCCTGGAGTGGAGGAGGGGCTGGCTACACCTTC,TRBJ1-2,NA,TRBV30,NA
CASSEVAGGLSSYNEQFF,TGTGCCAGCAGTGAAGTAGCGGGGGGCCTTAGCTCCTACAATGAGCAGTTCTTC,TRBJ2-1,NA,TRBV6-1,TRBD2
CASSQFEAFF,TGTGCCAGCAGTCAGTTTGAAGCTTTCTTT,TRBJ1-1,NA,TRBV28,NA
CASSEGGARSTDTQYF,TGTGCCAGCAGTGAAGGCGGGGCACGGAGCACAGATACGCAGTATTTT,TRBJ2-3,NA,TRBV2,NA
CASSPGRGGGEQFF,TGTGCCAGCAGCCCCGGAAGGGGAGGGGGTGAGCAGTTCTTC,TRBJ2-1,NA,TRBV11-2,NA
CAWSVAGHGELFF,TGTGCCTGGAGTGTTGCAGGGCACGGGGAGCTGTTTTTT,TRBJ2-2,NA,TRBV30,NA
CASSQEVDIYGYTF,TGCGCCAGCAGCCAAGAGGTAGACATCTATGGCTACACCTTC,TRBJ1-2,NA,TRBV4-1,NA
CASSSTGGEGYTF,TGTGCCAGCAGTTCGACAGGGGGCGAAGGCTACACCTTC,TRBJ1-2,NA,TRBV6-5,TRBD1
CASSPSLGTPLTDTQYF,TGTGCCAGCAGCCCAAGCCTCGGGACACCCCTCACAGATACGCAGTATTTT,TRBJ2-3,NA,TRBV14,NA
CASSTWGGSGGDTIYF,TGTGCCAGTAGTACGTGGGGAGGCTCCGGAGGGGACACCATATATTTT,TRBJ1-3,NA,TRBV19,NA
CASSSRVRNQPQHF,TGTGCCAGCAGTTCGAGGGTCCGCAATCAGCCCCAGCATTTT,TRBJ1-5,NA,TRBV6-8,NA
CASSQALSGGGGTDTQYF,TGTGCCAGCAGCCAAGCTTTGAGCGGTGGAGGAGGCACAGATACGCAGTATTTT,TRBJ2-3,NA,TRBV4-2,NA
CSVRVNTEAFF,TGCAGCGTCAGGGTGAACACTGAAGCTTTCTTT,TRBJ1-1,NA,TRBV29-1,NA
CASSQVWSSGRDTQYF,TGTGCCAGCAGCCAAGTCTGGTCTAGCGGGAGGGATACGCAGTATTTT,TRBJ2-3,NA,TRBV3-1/TRBV3-2,TRBD2
CASSGRSDQPQHF,TGTGCCAGCAGTGGTCGGAGTGATCAGCCCCAGCATTTT,TRBJ1-5,NA,TRBV3-1/TRBV3-2,NA
CASNRQGTGELFF,TGTGCCAGCAACCGGCAGGGCACCGGGGAGCTGTTTTTT,TRBJ2-2,once,TRBV6-5,NA
CASGGTAGRSNQPQHF,TGTGCCAGTGGGGGGACAGCCGGGCGAAGCAATCAGCCCCAGCATTTT,TRBJ1-5,NA,TRBV19,TRBD1
CAWTLRGQGSANYGYTF,TGTGCCTGGACCTTGAGGGGGCAGGGCTCCGCTAACTATGGCTACACCTTC,TRBJ1-2,few,TRBV30,TRBD1
CASDGTTSTDTQYF,TGTGCCAGCGACGGGACTACCAGCACAGATACGCAGTATTTT,TRBJ2-3,NA,TRBV6-6,TRBD2
CASSQGTAKPYEKLFF,TGCGCCAGCAGCCAGGGGACAGCAAAACCTTATGAAAAACTGTTTTTT,TRBJ1-4,NA,TRBV4-1,TRBD1
CASSRQPGRGGEEKLFF,TGTGCCAGCAGCCGACAGCCCGGAAGGGGGGGGGAAGAAAAACTGTTTTTT,TRBJ1-4,NA,TRBV5-5,NA
CAISMTSGGTSYNEQFF,TGTGCCATCAGTATGACTAGCGGGGGGACCTCTTACAATGAGCAGTTCTTC,TRBJ2-1,few,TRBV10-3,TRBD2
CAISEPTGSEGYTF,TGTGCCATCAGTGAGCCCACAGGGTCGGAGGGCTACACCTTC,TRBJ1-2,NA,TRBV10-3,NA
CASSPLGAVNTGELFF,TGTGCCAGCAGCCCCTTGGGGGCAGTGAACACCGGGGAGCTGTTTTTT,TRBJ2-2,NA,TRBV9,NA
CASSEEGTGNEAFF,TGTGCCAGCAGTGAAGAAGGAACAGGTAATGAAGCTTTCTTT,TRBJ1-1,NA,TRBV2,NA
CASTKRREETQYF,TGTGCCAGCACCAAAAGGAGGGAAGAGACCCAGTACTTC,TRBJ2-5,NA,TRBV6-6,NA
CASSLAAGTQTGELFF,TGTGCCAGCAGCTTAGCTGCAGGGACACAGACCGGGGAGCTGTTTTTT,TRBJ2-2,NA,TRBV7-8,NA